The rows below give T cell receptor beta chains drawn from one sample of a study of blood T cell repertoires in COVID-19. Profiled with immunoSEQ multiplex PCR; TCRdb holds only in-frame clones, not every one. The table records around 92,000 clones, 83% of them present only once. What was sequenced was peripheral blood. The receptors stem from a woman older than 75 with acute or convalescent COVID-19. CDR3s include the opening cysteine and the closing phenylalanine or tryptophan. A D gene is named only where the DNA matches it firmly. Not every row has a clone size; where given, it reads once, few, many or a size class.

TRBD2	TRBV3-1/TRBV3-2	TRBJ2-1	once	CASDRGLAGVSNEQFF	TGTGCCAGCGACCGGGGGCTAGCGGGAGTCAGCAATGAGCAGTTCTTC
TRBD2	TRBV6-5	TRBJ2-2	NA	CASNSGNLGTGELFF	TGTGCCAGCAATAGCGGGAATCTCGGCACCGGGGAGCTGTTTTTT
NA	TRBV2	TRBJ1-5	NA	CASSAGYILQPQHF	TGTGCCAGCAGTGCAGGGTACATCTTGCAGCCCCAGCATTTT
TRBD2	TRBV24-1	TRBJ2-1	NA	CATSDHKTSGRSNEQFF	TGTGCCACCAGTGATCACAAGACTAGCGGGAGGTCTAATGAGCAGTTCTTC
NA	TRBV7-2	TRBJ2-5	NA	CASSPKRGETQYF	TGTGCCAGCAGCCCTAAGCGTGGAGAGACCCAGTACTTC
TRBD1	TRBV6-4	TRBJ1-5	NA	CASSQGEEQPQHF	TGTGCCAGCAGTCAGGGGGAAGAACAGCCCCAGCATTTT
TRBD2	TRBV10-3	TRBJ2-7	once	CASWGGALSYEQYF	TGTGCCAGCTGGGGGGGAGCGCTGTCCTACGAGCAGTACTTC
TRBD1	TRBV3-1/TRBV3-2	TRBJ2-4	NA	CASSQTGTGKKNIQYF	TGTGCCAGCAGCCAGACCGGGACAGGGAAGAAAAACATTCAGTACTTC
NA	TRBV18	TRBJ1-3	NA	CASSPPSVSGNTIYF	TGTGCCAGCTCACCACCGTCGGTCTCTGGAAACACCATATATTTT
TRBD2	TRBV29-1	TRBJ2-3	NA	CSVPGLAGVSDTQYF	TGCAGCGTGCCGGGACTAGCGGGAGTCTCAGATACGCAGTATTTT
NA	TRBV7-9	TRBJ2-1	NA	CASSRAPGNEQFF	TGTGCCAGCAGCCGGGCCCCGGGGAATGAGCAGTTCTTC
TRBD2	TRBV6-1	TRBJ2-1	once	CASSEASSGIFSNEQFF	TGTGCCAGCAGTGAAGCTTCTAGCGGGATATTTAGTAATGAGCAGTTCTTC
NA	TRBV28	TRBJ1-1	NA	CASSSPGYVGPNTEAFF	TGTGCCAGCAGTTCCCCAGGGTACGTAGGGCCGAACACTGAAGCTTTCTTT
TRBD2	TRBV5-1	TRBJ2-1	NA	CASSLFAGGGNEQFF	TGCGCCAGCAGCTTGTTTGCGGGAGGGGGTAATGAGCAGTTCTTC
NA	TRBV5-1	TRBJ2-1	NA	CASKVGPHSDEQFF	TGCGCCAGCAAAGTGGGCCCCCATAGCGATGAGCAGTTCTTC
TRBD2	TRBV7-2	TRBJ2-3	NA	CASSVSGGTDTQYF	TGTGCCAGCAGCGTAAGCGGGGGTACAGATACGCAGTATTTT
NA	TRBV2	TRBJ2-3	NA	CASSADYGGDTQYF	TGTGCCAGCAGTGCCGACTACGGGGGAGATACGCAGTATTTT
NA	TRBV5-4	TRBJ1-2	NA	CASSLHLGPTEAGTF	TGTGCCAGCAGCTTGCATCTAGGGCCGACGGAGGCGGGTACCTTC
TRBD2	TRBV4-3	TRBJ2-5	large	CASSSGLAGAKETQYF	TGCGCCAGCAGCTCGGGACTAGCGGGAGCGAAAGAGACCCAGTACTTC